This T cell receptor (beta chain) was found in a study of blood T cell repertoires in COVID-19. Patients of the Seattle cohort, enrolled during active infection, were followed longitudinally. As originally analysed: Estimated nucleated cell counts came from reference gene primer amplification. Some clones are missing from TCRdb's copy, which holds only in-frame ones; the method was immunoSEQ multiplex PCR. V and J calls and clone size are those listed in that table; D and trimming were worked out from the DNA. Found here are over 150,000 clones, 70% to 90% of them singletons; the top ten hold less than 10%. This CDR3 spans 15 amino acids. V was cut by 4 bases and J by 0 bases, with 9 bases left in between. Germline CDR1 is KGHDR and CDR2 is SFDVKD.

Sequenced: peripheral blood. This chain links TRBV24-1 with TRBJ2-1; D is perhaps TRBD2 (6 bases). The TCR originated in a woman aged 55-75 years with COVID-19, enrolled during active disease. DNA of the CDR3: TGTGCCACCAGTGAGAGCGGGTACTCCTACAATGAGCAGTTCTTC. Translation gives CATSESGYSYNEQFF.